This entry lists 3 T cell receptor beta chains sequenced from one sample in a study of blood T cell repertoires in COVID-19. Libraries were prepared by immunoSEQ multiplex PCR; TCRdb keeps only in-frame clonotypes and omits some of them. Among over 150,000 clones listed, 88% were seen once. Specimen: peripheral blood. The receptor set was obtained from a man aged 45-60 years who had recovered from COVID-19.

This chain links TRBV4-3 with TRBJ2-7; the match to TRBD1 covers 12 bases. The CDR3 covers 14 residues. The V and J ends lost 6 bases and 6 bases, in that order; junction bases with no gene match: 6. Germline V lookup: CDR1 LGHNA, CDR2 YSLEER. The CDR3 DNA follows: TGCGCCAGCAGTCCAGGGACAGGGGGCGGCGAGCAGTACTTC. Amino acids: CASSPGTGGGEQYF.

The V gene is TRBV27, the J gene TRBJ2-3; 7 bases match TRBD1. This CDR3 spans 15 amino acids. Germline CDR1 is MNHEY and CDR2 is SMNVEV (reference sequence). The junction had 11 bases not matched to a gene; V was cut back by 7 bases and J by 4 bases. The chain's CDR3 is CASTRQGGWPDTQYF. The CDR3 DNA follows: TGTGCCAGCACCAGACAGGGTGGGTGGCCAGATACGCAGTATTTT.

The chain links TRBV19 to TRBJ2-1, with TRBD1 matching 12 bases. After removal of 5 bases from V and 7 bases from J, the junction contained 6 bases not matched to a gene. The CDR3 loop spans 15 amino acids. Germline V CDR1 and CDR2: LNHDA, SQIVND (reference sequence). The CDR3 loop is CASSARDRGRNEQFF. The DNA for the CDR3 is TGTGCCAGTAGTGCCCGGGACAGGGGGCGAAATGAGCAGTTCTTC.